This T cell receptor beta chain was identified in a study of control samples from healthy donors and cancer patients. The assay was immunoSEQ multiplex PCR, and TCRdb's table has in-frame clones only and misses some. The profile covers roughly 130,000 clones, with approximately 92% appearing a single time and more than 2% taken by the ten largest. Germline assignment: CDR1 MNHEY and CDR2 SMNVEV (reference sequence). The CDR3 has 13 amino acids. V was trimmed by 0 bases and J by 6 bases, leaving 9 bases between them. This rearrangement joins TRBV27 to TRBJ2-7; no definite D call. The sequence was obtained from a man younger than 35 in good health. The sequenced material came from blood. CDR3 amino acids: CASSLSAGVEQYF. The CDR3 nucleotides are TGTGCCAGCAGTTTATCGGCTGGGGTCGAGCAGTACTTC.